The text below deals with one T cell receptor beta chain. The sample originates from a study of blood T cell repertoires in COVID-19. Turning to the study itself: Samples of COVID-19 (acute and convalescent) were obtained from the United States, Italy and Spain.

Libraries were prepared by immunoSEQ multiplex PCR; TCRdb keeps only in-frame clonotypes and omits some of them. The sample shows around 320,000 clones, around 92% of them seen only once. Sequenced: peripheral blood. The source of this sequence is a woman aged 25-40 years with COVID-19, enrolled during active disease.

The CDR3 sequence is CAWSVNRVGSPLHF. The CDR3 DNA follows: TGTGCCTGGAGTGTAAACAGGGTAGGATCACCCCTCCACTTT. This chain links TRBV30 with TRBJ1-6, with a weak D call TRBD1 (6 bases). The CDR3 runs to 14 residues. CDR1 is GTSNPN and CDR2 is SVGIG in the germline V gene (reference sequence). V was cut by 0 bases and J by 10 bases, with 13 bases left in between.